This entry lists 26 T cell receptor beta chains sequenced from one sample in a study of tumor and adjacent non-tumor tissue in lung cancer. A modified ARM-PCR protocol with three rounds of nested PCR amplified TCRbeta. Using its own MiXCR run on the multiplex PCR reads, TCRdb lists one record per CDR3 protein. The table shows about 110,000 distinct CDR3 sequences, with 75% occurring only once. RNA was extracted from bulk tissue without any cell sorting. Material for sequencing was lung tumor tissue. These receptors all come from a woman aged 60-70 years with non-small cell lung cancer.

Notes on this clonotype: Being one base from a much bigger clone, this may be a read error. J is TRBJ1-5 and V is TRBV6-5; 8 nucleotides line up with TRBD1. The CDR3 covers 20 residues. The ends lost 2 bases at V and 3 bases at J; junction bases unmatched: 18. CDR1 and CDR2 (germline): MNHEY, SVGAGI. The CDR3 nucleotides are TGTGCCAGCAGTTACATTCACAGGGGGACAGGATTTTCTAACAATCAGCCCCAGCATTTT. Encoded protein: CASSYIHRGTGFSNNQPQHF.

Of note for this clonotype: The final CDR3 position lacks the conserved phenylalanine or tryptophan, pointing to a likely read error. J is TRBJ2-7 and V is TRBV6-2 or TRBV6-3; the D gene is possibly TRBD2 (5 bases). The V end was cut by 6 bases, the J end by 0 bases, with 12 bases between. The CDR3 is made up of 14 amino acids. Germline-derived CDR1 and CDR2 are MNHEY and SVGEGT. The CDR3 DNA is TGTGCCAGCAGGCCTTCTGGGAGCTCCTACGAGCAGTACTCC. Translating it yields CASRPSGSSYEQYS.

Worth noting for this clonotype: Sequence at one end of the junction differs from germline and may be a read error. This chain links TRBV7-2 with TRBJ2-7, with D perhaps TRBD1 or TRBD2 (5 bases each). The CDR3 contains 12 residues. Germline CDR1 SGHTA, CDR2 FQGNSA. This CDR3 reads CDSSWGFGEQYF. CDR3 nucleotide sequence: TGTGACAGCAGCTGGGGGTTTGGCGAGCAGTACTTC.

Notes on this clonotype: A read error may produce the germline difference seen at one junction end. V gene TRBV29-1 combines with J gene TRBJ1-1; tentatively, D is TRBD1 (5 bases). CDR1 is SQVTM, CDR2 ANQGSEA, per germline. The length of the CDR3 is 14 residues. CDR3 loop: CSVGGKAGNIEALF. In DNA, the CDR3 is TGCAGCGTTGGAGGGAAAGCAGGGAACATTGAAGCTCTCTTT.

As for this clonotype: At one end the junction does not follow the germline gene, possibly because of a read error. V and J are TRBV11-3 and TRBJ1-3; D call uncertain. The CDR3 extends over 13 amino acids. Germline V gives CDR1 SGHNT, CDR2 YENEEA. The CDR3 loop is CATREDSENAIYF. The CDR3 DNA sequence: TGTGCCACCCGAGAGGACTCTGAAAACGCCATATATTTT.

The chain recombines TRBV11-1 with TRBJ2-2; 7 bases are shared with TRBD2. This CDR3 has 17 amino acids. The V gene's germline CDR1 is SGHAT and CDR2 FQDESV (reference sequence). V shed 7 bases and J 4 bases; nucleotides not matched to a gene: 15. As DNA, the CDR3 is TGTGCCAGCAACCCGCGACTAGCAGGAGTATCCACCGGGGAGCTGTTTTTT. Encoded protein: CASNPRLAGVSTGELFF.

A word on this clonotype: At one of its ends the junction is not consistent with the germline gene, which may arise from a read error. The chain combines TRBV11-1 with TRBJ1-6; D might be TRBD1 (5 bases). CDR1 is SGHAT and CDR2 is FQDESV in the germline V gene (reference sequence). The CDR3 covers 15 residues. The CDR3 sequence: CTSSLEDIYKSPLHF. In DNA form, the CDR3 reads TGTACCAGCAGCTTAGAGGACATATATAAATCACCCCTCCACTTT.

This clonotype was detected only a few times. This may stem from a read error, because a much larger clone lies one nucleotide away. This chain connects TRBV6-1 to TRBJ1-2; D gene unclear. Germline V gene sequence: CDR1 MNHNS, CDR2 SASEGT. The V gene lost 10 bases and the J gene lost 0 bases, with 12 bases spanning the gap. There are 13 residues in the CDR3. Here the CDR3 DNA reads TGTGCCAACAACCCTGCAGCTAACTATGGCTACACCTTC. Translating it yields CANNPAANYGYTF.

This clonotype occurred once. One end of the junction is discordant with germline, which a read error may explain. The chain couples TRBV11-3 to TRBJ1-3, with a tentative D call TRBD1 (6 bases). CDR3 length: 15 residues. The germline CDR1 and CDR2 sequences are SGHNT and YENEEA. The CDR3 reads CASRTDRIAGNTIHF. The CDR3 DNA is TGTGCCAGCAGGACCGACAGGATAGCTGGAAACACCATACATTTT.

This clonotype was seen a few times. Since a much larger clone is just one base distant, this may be a read error. The chain recombines TRBV6-5 with TRBJ2-1; TRBD1 or TRBD2 may be the D gene (5 bases each). The germline V and J ends were trimmed by 6 bases and 5 bases, with 17 bases remaining between them. The CDR3 sequence is 15 residues long. Germline-derived CDR1 and CDR2 are MNHEY and SVGAGI. The CDR3 is CASRTREGRHNEQFF. The CDR3 DNA reads TGTGCCAGCAGAACACGCGAGGGGCGACACAATGAGCAGTTCTTC.

This clonotype was observed a few times. This may be a read error, as it is one base from a much larger clone. V and J are TRBV4-2 and TRBJ1-4; 9 bases agree with TRBD1. V was pared by 0 bases and J by 4 bases, with 6 bases of the junction left unmatched. The CDR3 is made up of 17 amino acids. Germline V gene data show CDR1 as LGHNA and CDR2 as YNFKEQ. The CDR3 DNA reads TGTGCCAGCAGCCAAGATGTCCGGGACAGGGTTAATGAAAAACTGTTTTTT. Translated, it gives CASSQDVRDRVNEKLFF.

Worth noting for this clonotype: The junction and the germline gene differ at one end; a read error may be behind it. DNA of the CDR3: TGTACCAGCAGTTTGGACCGCGGAGGATATGAGCAGTACTTC. Amino acid sequence: CTSSLDRGGYEQYF. This chain connects TRBV11-2 to TRBJ2-7, with a possible D match to TRBD2 (5 bases). The CDR3 loop spans 14 amino acids. Germline assignment: CDR1 SGHAT and CDR2 FQNNGV.

This clonotype is termed medium-sized. The rearrangement links TRBV6-5 to TRBJ1-1; 7 nucleotides agree with TRBD1. CDR1 is MNHEY, CDR2 SVGAGI, per germline. V lost 0 bases, J lost 3 bases, and 4 bases stayed unmatched. This CDR3 is 15 amino acids long. CDR3 in DNA: TGTGCCAGCAGTTACTCGACAGGGTATGACACTGAAGCTTTCTTT. It specifies CASSYSTGYDTEAFF.

Turning to this clonotype: A much larger clone lies a single base off, so this may be a read error. No conserved phenylalanine or tryptophan ends this CDR3, so it is likely a read error. J is TRBJ2-3 and V is TRBV20-1, with TRBD2 matching 11 bases. In germline, CDR1 is DFQATT, CDR2 SNEGSKA (reference sequence). The CDR3 extends over 14 amino acids. The ends lost 5 bases at V and 4 bases at J; junction bases unmatched: 5. The DNA of the CDR3 is TGCAGTGCTTTAGCGGGGGGGGTTGCAGATACGCAGTATTAT. Amino acid sequence: CSALAGGVADTQYY.

A few counts support this clonotype. A junction boundary mismatches the germline segment, possibly from a read error. This chain links TRBV6-2 or TRBV6-3 with TRBJ2-3; TRBD2 matches at 10 bases. The CDR3 is 17 amino acids. CDR1 is MNHEY, CDR2 SVGEGT, per germline. CDR3 DNA: TGTGCCAGCAGTTTACTACCTAGCGGGAGTACCGCATATACGCAGTGTTTT. Amino acids: CASSLLPSGSTAYTQCF.

The gene calls are TRBV11-1 and TRBJ1-1, with D hard to call. The germline gives CDR1 SGHAT, CDR2 FQDESV (reference sequence). The CDR3 runs 14 residues. V was shortened by 11 bases and J by 3 bases, with 19 bases between the two germline ends. DNA of the CDR3: TGTGCCGCGATGCAGAGGTTCGTGGACACTGAAGCTTTCTTT. It yields the protein CAAMQRFVDTEAFF.

Worth noting for this clonotype: This may arise from a read error, as a much more abundant clone is one base away. The V call is TRBV6-2 or TRBV6-3, the J call TRBJ2-3, with unresolved D. Germline-derived CDR1 and CDR2 are MNHEY and SVGEGT. The CDR3 loop spans 15 amino acids. Trimming removed 5 bases at V and 4 bases at J, with 16 bases between. In DNA, the CDR3 is TGTGCCAGCAGTCCGGACGAGGCGGTGGCAGATACGCAGTATTTT. Residues: CASSPDEAVADTQYF.

The chain combines TRBV6-6 with TRBJ2-1; 7 nucleotides align to TRBD2. Germline CDR1 reads MNHNY; CDR2 reads SVGAGI (reference sequence). The CDR3 runs 15 residues. V lost 7 bases to trimming and J lost 4 bases; unmatched junction nucleotides: 10. Written as DNA, the CDR3 is TGTGCCAGCACCGATCGGGGGGTACCGTACAATGAGCAGTTCTTC. Translating it yields CASTDRGVPYNEQFF.

CDR3 loop: CASSPSSGWNTGELFF. The CDR3 DNA sequence: TGTGCCAGCAGCCCGTCTAGCGGGTGGAACACCGGGGAGCTGTTTTTT. The chain uses TRBV11-2 and TRBJ2-2; 8 bases agree with TRBD2. J was trimmed by 1 base and V by 5 bases; bases with no gene match: 6. In germline, CDR1 is SGHAT, CDR2 FQNNGV. The CDR3 is 16 amino acids.

Only one count was recorded for this clonotype. With a much larger clone just one base away, this may be a read error. This sequence joins TRBV20-1 and TRBJ2-5; D could derive from TRBD1 or TRBD2 (7 bases each). Germline lookup yields CDR1 DFQATT and CDR2 SNEGSKA (reference sequence). The V end was cut by 6 bases, the J end by 4 bases, with 18 bases between. This CDR3 has 14 residues. The CDR3 bases are TGCAGTGCCTTGAACAGGGGAGGGCCAGAGACCCAGTACTTC. This translates into CSALNRGGPETQYF.

As concerns this clonotype: A read error is possible here, since a much larger clone lies one base away. This chain links TRBV6-2 or TRBV6-3 with TRBJ1-5; D unclear. CDR1 MNHEY and CDR2 SVGEGT come from the germline V gene. The CDR3 is 14 amino acids. The DNA for the CDR3 is TGTGCCAGCACCACCGGAAATAGCAAACAGCCCCAGCATTTT. It encodes CASTTGNSKQPQHF.

On this clonotype: Relative to the germline gene, one junction end is altered; a read error may explain this. The rearrangement uses TRBV20-1 and TRBJ1-2; weak D call: TRBD1 (5 bases). The CDR3 runs 11 residues. CDR1 is DFQATT, CDR2 SNEGSKA, per germline (reference sequence). CDR3 residues: CGARDGYGYAF. CDR3 nucleotide sequence: TGCGGTGCCCGGGACGGATATGGCTACGCCTTC.

This clonotype was seen many times. The chain couples TRBV6-2 or TRBV6-3 to TRBJ2-2; TRBD2 matches 8 bases. Germline V gene lookup returns CDR1 MNHEY and CDR2 SVGEGT. The CDR3 spans 16 residues. Losses at the gene ends were 7 bases for V and 0 bases for J; bases not matched to a gene: 7. This CDR3 is CASTRTSGANTGELFF. The CDR3 DNA reads as TGTGCCAGCACCCGCACTAGCGGCGCGAACACCGGGGAGCTGTTTTTT.

This chain links TRBV11-2 with TRBJ2-7; possibly TRBD1 for D (6 bases). V dropped 6 bases and J dropped 4 bases, with 28 bases sitting between them. The length of the CDR3 is 18 residues. CDR1 and CDR2 (germline): SGHAT, FQNNGV. CDR3 DNA sequence: TGTGCCAGCAGTCCTATCATTAGAGTAACCAGGACAGTGTACGAGCAGTACTTC. Translated, it gives CASSPIIRVTRTVYEQYF.

The table lists this clonotype with many counts. The chain couples TRBV11-2 to TRBJ2-2; D call uncertain. The CDR3 totals 15 residues. Germline assignment: CDR1 SGHAT and CDR2 FQNNGV. V was pared by 5 bases and J by 1 base, with 11 bases between. The CDR3 DNA reads as TGTGCCAGCAGCCTAGTTATGGAGAACACCGGGGAGCTGTTTTTT. Translated: CASSLVMENTGELFF. Complete variable domain (other parts from reference TRBV11-2 and TRBJ2-2): EAGVAQSPRYKIIEKRQSVAFWCNPISGHATLYWYQQILGQGPKLLIQFQNNGVVDDSQLPKDRFSAERLKGVDSTLKIQPAKLEDSAVYLCASSLVMENTGELFFGEGSRLTVL.

Details on this clonotype: A much larger clone lies one base from this, so it may be a read error. The rearrangement links TRBV6-2 or TRBV6-3 to TRBJ1-6; the D is unclear. Deletions cut 6 bases from V and 14 bases from J, with 11 bases between. This CDR3 contains 11 residues. Germline V gene sequence: CDR1 MNHEY, CDR2 SVGEGT. CDR3 residues: CASRGFKALHF. CDR3 DNA sequence: TGTGCCAGCAGGGGGTTCAAGGCCCTCCACTTT.